This TCR beta chain is from a study of CD8+ T cells in alopecia areata. Trimming cost V 3 bases and J 4 bases; bases outside gene matches: 13. CDR3 length equals 17 residues. Germline assignment: CDR1 LNHDA and CDR2 SQIVND (reference sequence). RNA was isolated and reverse transcribed to cDNA, the sequencing template. Here immunoSEQ multiplex PCR was the method, and the copy in TCRdb shows in-frame clones only, minus some. Of hundreds of thousands of clones in the sample, over 60% were seen once. The sample's treatment: oral pan-JAK inhibitor, 5-10 mg twice daily. Sequences were derived from CD4+ T cells sorted from blood, sampled at approximately week 45, from a patient treated with tofacitinib. The receptor's source is a human donor with alopecia areata. V and J are TRBV19 and TRBJ2-3; 7 bases match TRBD1. The DNA for the CDR3 is TGTGCCAGTAGTATCCTTACAGGGGTTGGTAGCGCAGATACGCAGTATTTT. It encodes CASSILTGVGSADTQYF.